One and the same sample provided the 4 T cell receptor beta chains below, sequenced in a study of Ad26.COV2.S vaccination and SARS-CoV-2 variants. Treatment specified: some 19 received Ad26.COV2.S at low or high dose, single or two shots; about five received placebo; per-sample allocation not given. Day 63 after the first vaccine or placebo injection was the time point for sampling. The table came from immunoSEQ multiplex PCR; TCRdb's copy has only in-frame clones and leaves some out. The data hold about 680,000 clones, with around 89% observed a single time. The specimen was peripheral blood, collected in a trial of Ad26.COV2.S vaccine versus placebo. These receptors were taken from a person between 18 and 59 years old who received the Ad26.COV2.S COVID-19 vaccine or a placebo.

This clone showed up just a few times. J is TRBJ1-5 and V is TRBV5-6; D is possibly TRBD1 (5 bases). The CDR3 extends over 15 amino acids. Germline lookup yields CDR1 SGHDT and CDR2 YYEEEE. With 4 bases removed from V and 1 base from J, the gap between germline ends came to 12 bases. CDR3 amino acids: CASSLWEGSNQPQHF. The CDR3 nucleotides are TGTGCCAGCAGCCTGTGGGAGGGGAGCAATCAGCCCCAGCATTTT.

The table lists this clone with a count of one. The chain uses TRBV5-1 and TRBJ1-2, with no clear D. The CDR3 runs to 17 residues. V was cut by 4 bases and J by 0 bases, with 19 bases left in between. Germline V gene data show CDR1 as SGHRS and CDR2 as YFSETQ. This CDR3 reads CASSPLIRNLANYGYTF. Here the CDR3 DNA reads TGCGCCAGCAGCCCACTAATCAGGAACTTAGCTAACTATGGCTACACCTTC. The full variable domain, with the rest looked up from reference TRBV5-1 and TRBJ1-2, is KAGVTQTPRYLIKTRGQQVTLSCSPISGHRSVSWYQQTPGQGLQFLFEYFSETQRNKGNFPGRFSGRQFSNSRSEMNVSTLELGDSALYLCASSPLIRNLANYGYTFGSGTRLTVV.

J is TRBJ1-2 and V is TRBV7-3; 8 bases align to TRBD1. From germline, CDR1 is SGHTA and CDR2 FQGTGA. V shed 5 bases, J shed 4 bases, and the junction held 9 bases outside the gene matches. CDR3 length: 15 residues. The DNA for the CDR3 is TGTGCCAGCAGCGCCCAGGGGGCGCGGGGCTATGGCTACACCTTC. Translation: CASSAQGARGYGYTF.

The chain employs TRBV11-2 and TRBJ2-1; TRBD2 matches at 12 bases. CDR1 is SGHAT and CDR2 is FQNNGV in the germline V gene. The CDR3 covers 14 residues. The ends lost 3 bases at V and 8 bases at J; junction bases unmatched: 2. The CDR3 DNA is TGTGCCAGCAGCTTCCTAGCGGGAGGGTATGAGCAGTTCTTC. Translating it yields CASSFLAGGYEQFF.